Below are 12 T cell receptor beta chains sequenced from a single sample in a study of spatial heterogeneity in lung cancer. Time point reported: sample taken at primary tumor resection. In each case, whole RNA from tumor, nontumor lung or frozen PBMC was sequenced unsorted. MiXCR was run by TCRdb on the 5' RACE reads, yielding one entry per CDR3 protein. The data hold 20,000 to 30,000 distinct CDR3 sequences, with 4% to 6% observed a single time. The material was PBMCs, obtained at surgery. Receptors were obtained from a male donor with early-stage non-small cell lung cancer.

This clonotype was seen many times. This chain uses TRBV5-6 with TRBJ2-2, with D possibly being TRBD1 or TRBD2 (5 bases each). The CDR3 length is 16 residues. The germline V and J ends were trimmed by 4 bases and 2 bases, with 15 bases remaining between them. Germline lookup yields CDR1 SGHDT and CDR2 YYEEEE. This CDR3 is CASSLTGGVNTGELFF. The CDR3 DNA reads as TGTGCCAGCAGCCTGACTGGGGGTGTAAACACCGGGGAGCTGTTTTTT.

This clonotype was picked up a small number of times. The V call is TRBV7-2, the J call TRBJ2-7, with D unclear. Trimming left V 3 bases short and J 0 bases short, with 6 bases between. Germline V CDR1 and CDR2: SGHTA, FQGNSA. CDR3 length equals 13 residues. CDR3: CASSLQRSYEQYF. The DNA for the CDR3 is TGTGCCAGCAGCTTGCAGCGCTCCTACGAGCAGTACTTC.

Many counts were recorded for this clonotype. The rearrangement uses TRBV6-2 or TRBV6-3 and TRBJ2-5; D may be TRBD2 (6 bases). There are 14 residues in the CDR3. Trimming cost V 5 bases and J 8 bases, with 18 bases left between them. Germline V gives CDR1 MNHEY, CDR2 SVGEGT. The CDR3 DNA is TGTGCCAGCAGTGACCCGACTAGTGGACGAACCCAGTACTTC. Translated, it gives CASSDPTSGRTQYF.

This clonotype was recorded a few times. A read error may account for a junction end that differs from germline. The chain joins TRBV3-1 to TRBJ2-5; a possible D gene is TRBD1 (5 bases). The CDR3 covers 14 residues. Germline CDR1 LGHDT, CDR2 YNNKEL (reference sequence). The CDR3: CASSQGSPSSGRGF. CDR3 bases: TGTGCCAGCAGCCAAGGAAGCCCATCTTCGGGTAGGGGCTTC.

Ten or more counts support this clonotype. This sequence joins TRBV7-3 and TRBJ1-6; D is ambiguous. Germline CDR1 reads SGHTA; CDR2 reads FQGTGA. CDR3 length: 14 amino acids. V was cut by 4 bases and J by 8 bases, with 12 bases left in between. CDR3 in amino acids: CASSSRGPDSPLHF. CDR3 nucleotide sequence: TGTGCCAGCAGCTCCCGTGGCCCCGATTCACCCCTCCACTTT.

This clonotype was observed at least ten times. This chain joins TRBV18 and TRBJ1-5; D possibly corresponds to TRBD1 (6 bases). Trimming took 6 bases from V and 3 from J, leaving 12 bases between them. CDR3 size: 14 residues. Germline loops: CDR1 KGHSH, CDR2 LQKENI. CDR3 protein: CASSQGSNNQPQHF. The CDR3, as DNA: TGTGCCAGCTCCCAGGGGTCCAACAATCAGCCCCAGCATTTT.

This clonotype was detected many times. The rearrangement uses TRBV28 and TRBJ1-6, with D possibly TRBD1 on 5 matching bases. The CDR3 consists of 15 residues. V gave up 4 bases and J gave up 7 bases, with 14 bases separating them. Germline V CDR1 and CDR2: MDHEN, SYDVKM. The CDR3 DNA sequence: TGTGCCAGCAGTTATGGGGGGACGGACAATTCACCCCTCCACTTT. The encoded protein is CASSYGGTDNSPLHF.

V gene TRBV7-2 combines with J gene TRBJ2-3, with a tentative D call TRBD1 (5 bases). Germline V gives CDR1 SGHTA, CDR2 FQGNSA. Trimming cost V 2 bases and J 5 bases, with 11 bases left between them. This CDR3 region has 14 residues. The CDR3 here is CASSLKGPGDTQYF. CDR3 nucleotide sequence: TGTGCCAGCAGCTTAAAGGGGCCGGGAGATACGCAGTATTTT.

This clonotype was seen repeatedly, ten times or more. The CDR3 spells CASSLGQGYGYTF. For the CDR3, the DNA is TGTGCCAGCAGCTTAGGACAGGGGTATGGCTACACCTTC. V and J are TRBV7-8 and TRBJ1-2, with TRBD1 matching over 8 bases. The CDR3 totals 13 residues. V trimming: 1 base; J trimming: 5 bases; junction bases outside the gene matches: 0. Germline CDR1 is SGHVS and CDR2 is FQNEAQ. The entire variable domain, with the rest obtained from reference TRBV7-8 and TRBJ1-2, is as follows: GAGVSQSPRYKVAKRGQDVALRCDPISGHVSLFWYQQALGQGPEFLTYFQNEAQLDKSGLPSDRFFAERPEGSVSTLKIQRTQQEDSAVYLCASSLGQGYGYTFGSGTRLTVV.

This clonotype was observed at least ten times. V is TRBV28 and J is TRBJ2-1; D gene uncertain. The CDR3 has 13 amino acids. The germline CDR1 and CDR2 sequences are MDHEN and SYDVKM. Trimming pared 3 bases from V and 6 bases from J, leaving 9 bases between. The CDR3 spells CASSFMGGNEQFF. In DNA, the CDR3 is TGTGCCAGCAGTTTCATGGGTGGCAATGAGCAGTTCTTC.

This clonotype showed up many times. The chain links TRBV3-1 to TRBJ2-5; D is possibly TRBD1 or TRBD2 (6 bases each). CDR1 and CDR2 from the germline V gene are LGHDT and YNNKEL (reference sequence). CDR3 length: 15 amino acids. Trimming cost V 0 bases and J 2 bases, with 10 bases left between them. CDR3 region: CASSQELGGQETQYF. The CDR3 nucleotides are TGTGCCAGCAGCCAAGAATTAGGGGGGCAAGAGACCCAGTACTTC.

This clonotype was detected many times. This chain links TRBV10-2 with TRBJ2-1; perhaps D is TRBD1 or TRBD2 (7 bases each). Trimming cost V 10 bases and J 3 bases, with 16 bases left between them. CDR3 length: 14 residues. Germline V gene lookup returns CDR1 WSHSY and CDR2 SAAADI. CDR3 DNA sequence: TGCGCCACCCGACCAGGGGGGGTCTACAATGAGCAGTTCTTC. Protein product: CATRPGGVYNEQFF.